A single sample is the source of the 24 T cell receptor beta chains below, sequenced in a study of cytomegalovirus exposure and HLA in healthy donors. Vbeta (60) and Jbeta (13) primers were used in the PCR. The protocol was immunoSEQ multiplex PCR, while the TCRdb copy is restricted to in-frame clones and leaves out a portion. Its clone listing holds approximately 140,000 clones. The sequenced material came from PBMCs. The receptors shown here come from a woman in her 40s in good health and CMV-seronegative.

The CDR3: CASSEEGGTGNTEAFF. As DNA, the CDR3 is TGTGCCAGCAGTGAAGAGGGGGGGACAGGGAACACTGAAGCTTTCTTT. The chain joins TRBV2 to TRBJ1-1; 8 nucleotides align to TRBD1. CDR1 and CDR2 (germline): SNHLY, FYNNEI. Trimming cost V 1 base and J 1 base; bases outside gene matches: 5. This CDR3 comprises 16 residues.

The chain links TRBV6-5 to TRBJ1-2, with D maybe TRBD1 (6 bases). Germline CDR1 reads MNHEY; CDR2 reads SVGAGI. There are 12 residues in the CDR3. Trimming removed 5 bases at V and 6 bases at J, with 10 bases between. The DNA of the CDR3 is TGTGCCAGCAGTCCGCGACAGGATGGCTACACCTTC. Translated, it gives CASSPRQDGYTF.

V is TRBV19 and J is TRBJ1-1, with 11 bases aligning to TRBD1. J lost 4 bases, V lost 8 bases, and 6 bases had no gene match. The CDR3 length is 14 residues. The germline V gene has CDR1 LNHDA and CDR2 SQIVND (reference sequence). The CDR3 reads CASFPGQGGTEAFF. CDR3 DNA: TGTGCCAGTTTTCCGGGACAGGGGGGCACTGAAGCTTTCTTT.

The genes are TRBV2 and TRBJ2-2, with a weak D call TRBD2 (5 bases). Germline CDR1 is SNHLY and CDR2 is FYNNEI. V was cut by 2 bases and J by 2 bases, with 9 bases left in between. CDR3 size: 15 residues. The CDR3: CASSELTINTGELFF. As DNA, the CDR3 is TGTGCCAGCAGTGAACTGACTATTAACACCGGGGAGCTGTTTTTT. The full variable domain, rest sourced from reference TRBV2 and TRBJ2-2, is EPEVTQTPSHQVTQMGQEVILRCVPISNHLYFYWYRQILGQKVEFLVSFYNNEISEKSEIFDDQFSVERPDGSNFTLKIRSTKLEDSAMYFCASSELTINTGELFFGEGSRLTVL.

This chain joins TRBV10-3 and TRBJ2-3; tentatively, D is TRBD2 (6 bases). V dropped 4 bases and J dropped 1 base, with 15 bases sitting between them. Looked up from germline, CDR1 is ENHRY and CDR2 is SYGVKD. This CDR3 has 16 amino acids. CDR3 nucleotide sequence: TGTGCCATCAGTGGTCGACTAGATTCTCGCACAGATACGCAGTATTTT. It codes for CAISGRLDSRTDTQYF.

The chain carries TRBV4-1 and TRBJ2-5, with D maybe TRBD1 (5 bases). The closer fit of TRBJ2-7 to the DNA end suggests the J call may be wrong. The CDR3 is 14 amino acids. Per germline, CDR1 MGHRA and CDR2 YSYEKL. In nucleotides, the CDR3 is TGCGCCAGCAGCCAAGATAGGGGCCCATACGAGCAGTACTTC. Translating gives CASSQDRGPYEQYF.

CDR3 nucleotide sequence: TGTGCCAGCAGCTTCGGACTAGCGGTCGCTAGCACAGATACGCAGTATTTT. It encodes CASSFGLAVASTDTQYF. The genes are TRBV5-4 and TRBJ2-3; 10 positions agree with TRBD2. The length of the CDR3 is 17 residues. CDR1 is SGHNT and CDR2 is YYREEE in the germline V gene (reference sequence). With V trimmed by 2 bases and J by 0 bases, 6 bases remained unmatched.

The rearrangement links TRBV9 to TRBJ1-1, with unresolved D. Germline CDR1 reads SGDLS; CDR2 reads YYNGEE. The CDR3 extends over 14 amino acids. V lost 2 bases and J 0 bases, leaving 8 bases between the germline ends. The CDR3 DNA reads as TGTGCCAGCAGCGTGGCGGCAATGAACACTGAAGCTTTCTTT. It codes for CASSVAAMNTEAFF.

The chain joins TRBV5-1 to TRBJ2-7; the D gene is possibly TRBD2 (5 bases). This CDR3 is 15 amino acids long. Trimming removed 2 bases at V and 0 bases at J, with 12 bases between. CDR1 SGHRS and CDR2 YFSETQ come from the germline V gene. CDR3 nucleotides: TGCGCCAGCAGCTTCGGGGATCCTAGCTCCTACGAGCAGTACGTC. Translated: CASSFGDPSSYEQYV.

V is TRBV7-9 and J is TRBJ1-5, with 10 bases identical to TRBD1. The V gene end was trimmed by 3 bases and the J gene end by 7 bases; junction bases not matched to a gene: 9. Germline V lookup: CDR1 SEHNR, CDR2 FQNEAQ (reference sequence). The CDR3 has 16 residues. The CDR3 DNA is TGTGCCAGCAGCTTGGGACAGGGGACAAGTATGCAGCCCCAGCATTTT. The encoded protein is CASSLGQGTSMQPQHF.

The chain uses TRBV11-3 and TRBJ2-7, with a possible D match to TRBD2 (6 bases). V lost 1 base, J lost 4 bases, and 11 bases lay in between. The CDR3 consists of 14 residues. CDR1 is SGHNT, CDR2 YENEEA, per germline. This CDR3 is CASSLAPAGYEQYF. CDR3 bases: TGTGCCAGCAGCTTAGCTCCAGCGGGTTACGAGCAGTACTTC.

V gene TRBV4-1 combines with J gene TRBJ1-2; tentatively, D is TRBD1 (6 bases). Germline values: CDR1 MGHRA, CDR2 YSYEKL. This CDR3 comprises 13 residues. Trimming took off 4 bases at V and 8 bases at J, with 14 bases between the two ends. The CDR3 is CASSLAGAKGYTF. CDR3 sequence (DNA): TGCGCCAGCAGCCTGGCGGGGGCGAAAGGCTACACCTTC.

The CDR3 loop reads CASSAGLKKNIQYF. DNA of the CDR3: TGTGCCAGCAGTGCGGGACTAAAAAAAAACATTCAGTACTTC. This chain joins TRBV11-2 and TRBJ2-4, with 7 bases identical to TRBD2. The germline gives CDR1 SGHAT, CDR2 FQNNGV. The V gene end was trimmed by 6 bases and the J gene end by 4 bases; junction bases not matched to a gene: 6. The CDR3 has 14 residues.

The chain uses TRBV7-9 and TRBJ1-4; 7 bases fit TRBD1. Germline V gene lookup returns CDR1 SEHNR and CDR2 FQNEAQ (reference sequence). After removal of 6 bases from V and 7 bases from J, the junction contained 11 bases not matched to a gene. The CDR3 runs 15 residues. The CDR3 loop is CASRYTGAGGEKLFF. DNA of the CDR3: TGTGCCAGCAGATACACAGGGGCGGGAGGTGAAAAACTGTTTTTT.

The DNA for the CDR3 is TGTGCCAGCAGCTTGGGCCCAGGGGCCACATATGGCTACACCTTC. Translation: CASSLGPGATYGYTF. The J gene is TRBJ1-2, the V gene TRBV5-6, with D possibly matching TRBD1 (6 bases). The germline gives CDR1 SGHDT, CDR2 YYEEEE. The CDR3 runs 15 residues. Trimming shortened V by 0 bases and J by 5 bases, and 14 bases separated the two germline ends.

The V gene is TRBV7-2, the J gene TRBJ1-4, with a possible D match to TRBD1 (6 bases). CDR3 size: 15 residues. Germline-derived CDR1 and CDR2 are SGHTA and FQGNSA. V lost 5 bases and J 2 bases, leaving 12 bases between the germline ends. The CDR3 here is CASSVSGATNEKLFF. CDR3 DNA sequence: TGTGCCAGCAGCGTATCAGGGGCCACTAATGAAAAACTGTTTTTT.

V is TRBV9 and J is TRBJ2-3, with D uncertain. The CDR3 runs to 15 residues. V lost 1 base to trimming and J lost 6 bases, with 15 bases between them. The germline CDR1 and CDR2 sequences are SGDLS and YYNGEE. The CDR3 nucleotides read TGTGCCAGCAGCGTAAGCTACTACCTCCCGGATACGCAGTATTTT. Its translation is CASSVSYYLPDTQYF.

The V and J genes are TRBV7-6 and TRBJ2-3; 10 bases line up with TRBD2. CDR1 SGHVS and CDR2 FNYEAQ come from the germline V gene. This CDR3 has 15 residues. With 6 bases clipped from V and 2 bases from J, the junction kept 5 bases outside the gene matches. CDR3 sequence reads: CASSQRGGYTDTQYF. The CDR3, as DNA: TGTGCCAGCAGTCAGCGGGGGGGCTACACAGATACGCAGTATTTT.

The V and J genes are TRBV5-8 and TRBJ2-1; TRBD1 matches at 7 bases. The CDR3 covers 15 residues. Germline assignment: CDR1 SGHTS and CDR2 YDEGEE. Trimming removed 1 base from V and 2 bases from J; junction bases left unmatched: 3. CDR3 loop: CASSLSGTAYNEQFF. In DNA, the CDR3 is TGTGCCAGCAGCTTGTCCGGGACAGCCTACAATGAGCAGTTCTTC.

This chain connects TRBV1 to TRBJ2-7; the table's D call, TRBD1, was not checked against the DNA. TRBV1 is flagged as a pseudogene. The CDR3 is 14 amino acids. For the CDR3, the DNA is TGCACCAGCAGCCAAAGGACATGTCCCTACGAGCAGTACGTC. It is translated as CTSSQRTCPYEQYV.

This chain's CDR3 is CAISDGTGDEKLFF. CDR3 nucleotides: TGTGCCATCAGTGACGGGACAGGGGATGAAAAACTGTTTTTT. J is TRBJ1-4 and V is TRBV10-3; TRBD1 matches at 10 bases. Germline assignment: CDR1 ENHRY and CDR2 SYGVKD. V lost 3 bases, J lost 6 bases, and 1 base stayed unmatched. The CDR3 is 14 amino acids.

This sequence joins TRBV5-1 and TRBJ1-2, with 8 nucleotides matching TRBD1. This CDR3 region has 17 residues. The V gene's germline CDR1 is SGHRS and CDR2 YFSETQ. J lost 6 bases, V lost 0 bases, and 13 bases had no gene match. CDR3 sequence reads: CASSLGQGAFNGDGYTF. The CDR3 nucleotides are TGCGCCAGCAGCTTGGGTCAGGGGGCGTTTAATGGTGATGGCTACACCTTC.

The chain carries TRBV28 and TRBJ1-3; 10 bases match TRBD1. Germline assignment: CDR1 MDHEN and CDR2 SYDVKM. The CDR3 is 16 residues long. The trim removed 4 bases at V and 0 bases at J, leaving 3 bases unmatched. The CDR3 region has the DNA TGTGCCAGCAGTTCCGGGACAGGGGTCTCTGGAAACACCATATATTTT. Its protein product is CASSSGTGVSGNTIYF. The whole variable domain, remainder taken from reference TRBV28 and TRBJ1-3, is DVKVTQSSRYLVKRTGEKVFLECVQDMDHENMFWYRQDPGLGLRLIYFSYDVKMKEKGDIPEGYSVSREKKERFSLILESASTNQTSMYLCASSSGTGVSGNTIYFGEGSWLTVV.

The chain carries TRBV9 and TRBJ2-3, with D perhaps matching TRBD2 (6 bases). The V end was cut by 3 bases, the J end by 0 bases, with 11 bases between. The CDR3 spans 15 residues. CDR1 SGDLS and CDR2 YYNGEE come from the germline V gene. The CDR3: CASSAMAGSTDTQYF. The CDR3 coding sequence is TGTGCCAGCAGCGCAATGGCGGGGAGCACAGATACGCAGTATTTT. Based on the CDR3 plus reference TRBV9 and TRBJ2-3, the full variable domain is DSGVTQTPKHLITATGQRVTLRCSPRSGDLSVYWYQQSLDQGLQFLIQYYNGEERAKGNILERFSAQQFPDLHSELNLSSLELGDSALYFCASSAMAGSTDTQYFGPGTRLTVL.